The 29 T cell receptor beta chains reported below all come from one sample, sequenced in a study of control samples from healthy donors and cancer patients. Assay used: immunoSEQ multiplex PCR; TCRdb lists only in-frame clones, some missing. The sample carries tens of thousands of clones, around 84% recorded once. The sequenced sample consisted of PBMCs. These TCRs come from a man in his 70s with lung cancer.

The chain couples TRBV29-1 to TRBJ1-2, with 8 bases matching TRBD1. The V and J ends lost 6 bases and 4 bases, in that order; junction bases with no gene match: 10. The CDR3 loop spans 14 amino acids. Germline V lookup: CDR1 SQVTM, CDR2 ANQGSEA. CDR3 sequence: CSVAGGPASYGYTF. For the CDR3, the DNA is TGCAGCGTCGCAGGGGGCCCCGCAAGCTATGGCTACACCTTC.

This rearrangement joins TRBV15 to TRBJ2-3; the match to TRBD2 covers 8 bases. The CDR3 covers 15 residues. The V segment lost 3 bases and the J segment 6 bases; nucleotides outside the gene matches: 8. In germline, CDR1 is LNHNV, CDR2 YYDKDF (reference sequence). CDR3 bases: TGTGCCACCAGCAGCAGGTCGGGGGGGCAGGATACGCAGTATTTT. Translating it yields CATSSRSGGQDTQYF.

The J gene is TRBJ1-5, the V gene TRBV6-5, with D possibly TRBD1 on 6 matching bases. This CDR3 comprises 13 residues. V gave up 2 bases and J gave up 4 bases, with 6 bases separating them. The germline V gene has CDR1 MNHEY and CDR2 SVGAGI. CDR3 loop: CASSYDRNQPQHF. In DNA form, the CDR3 reads TGTGCCAGCAGTTACGACAGGAATCAGCCCCAGCATTTT.

The rearrangement joins TRBV9 to TRBJ2-1; TRBD1 is a possible D gene (6 bases). Germline V CDR1 and CDR2: SGDLS, YYNGEE. V was trimmed by 4 bases and J by 2 bases, leaving 13 bases between them. CDR3 length equals 15 residues. CDR3 protein: CASSLREGAYNEQFF. As DNA, the CDR3 is TGTGCCAGCAGCCTCCGAGAGGGGGCCTACAATGAGCAGTTCTTC.

This chain uses TRBV19 with TRBJ2-7; 7 positions match TRBD1. Losses at the gene ends were 5 bases for V and 3 bases for J; bases not matched to a gene: 10. The CDR3 spans 15 residues. Germline assignment: CDR1 LNHDA and CDR2 SQIVND (reference sequence). The CDR3 DNA is TGTGCCAGTAGTTCAAGTGGACAGGCTCTCTACGAGCAGTACTTC. Translation: CASSSSGQALYEQYF.

V is TRBV19 and J is TRBJ2-3; TRBD2 matches at 12 bases. The germline gives CDR1 LNHDA, CDR2 SQIVND (reference sequence). The CDR3 is 16 residues long. Losses at the gene ends were 6 bases for V and 3 bases for J; bases not matched to a gene: 7. The CDR3 DNA is TGTGCCAGTAGCCCCCGGACTAGCGGGACGACAGATACGCAGTATTTT. Translated, it gives CASSPRTSGTTDTQYF. Full variable domain (missing parts from reference TRBV19 and TRBJ2-3): DGGITQSPKYLFRKEGQNVTLSCEQNLNHDAMYWYRQDPGQGLRLIYYSQIVNDFQKGDIAEGYSVSREKKESFPLTVTSAQKNPTAFYLCASSPRTSGTTDTQYFGPGTRLTVL.

V usage is TRBV5-1 and J usage is TRBJ1-1, with unresolved D. V was pared by 0 bases and J by 4 bases, with 13 bases between. CDR3 length: 15 residues. Germline CDR1 SGHRS, CDR2 YFSETQ. In DNA form, the CDR3 reads TGCGCCAGCAGCTTGGAGGGCGAAGGACTCACTGAAGCTTTCTTT. This encodes CASSLEGEGLTEAFF.

The chain uses TRBV6-2 or TRBV6-3 and TRBJ2-7; a weak D match, TRBD2 (5 bases). Germline V gives CDR1 MNHEY, CDR2 SVGEGT. V was cut by 2 bases and J by 2 bases, with 10 bases left in between. This CDR3 region has 14 residues. The DNA of the CDR3 is TGTGCCAGCAGTTACCCAGCGGTCACCTACGAGCAGTACTTC. Amino acid sequence: CASSYPAVTYEQYF.

CDR3 coding DNA: TGTGCCAGCAATCATCAGGGCTTTTCGCCGAACACCGGGGAGCTGTTTTTT. Translating gives CASNHQGFSPNTGELFF. The chain uses TRBV2 and TRBJ2-2; tentatively, D is TRBD1 (5 bases). Germline V gene data show CDR1 as SNHLY and CDR2 as FYNNEI. This CDR3 is 17 amino acids long. V gave up 7 bases and J gave up 0 bases, with 18 bases separating them.

This clone showed up just a few times. This chain uses TRBV25-1 with TRBJ2-5, with D uncertain. CDR1 is MGHDK, CDR2 SYGVNS, per germline. The CDR3 is 13 residues long. The V and J ends lost 3 bases and 6 bases respectively, with 11 bases between them. This chain's CDR3 is CASSEAGFKTQYF. The CDR3 DNA sequence: TGTGCCAGCAGTGAGGCCGGGTTTAAGACCCAGTACTTC. The full variable domain, rest sourced from reference TRBV25-1 and TRBJ2-5, is EADIYQTPRYLVIGTGKKITLECSQTMGHDKMYWYQQDPGMELHLIHYSYGVNSTEKGDLSSESTVSRIRTEHFPLTLESARPSHTSQYLCASSEAGFKTQYFGPGTRLLVL.

The rearrangement links TRBV7-9 to TRBJ1-4, with D unresolved. There are 14 residues in the CDR3. The V end lost 5 bases, the J end lost 8 bases, and 15 bases lay between the germline ends. The germline V gene has CDR1 SEHNR and CDR2 FQNEAQ (reference sequence). Here the CDR3 DNA reads TGTGCCAGCAGCGAACGGTCCGGGGAGGAAAAACTGTTTTTT. Amino acids: CASSERSGEEKLFF. The variable domain in full, with the rest retrieved from reference TRBV7-9 and TRBJ1-4, is DTGVSQNPRHKITKRGQNVTFRCDPISEHNRLYWYRQTLGQGPEFLTYFQNEAQLEKSRLLSDRFSAERPKGSFSTLEIQRTEQGDSAMYLCASSERSGEEKLFFGSGTQLSVL.

V and J are TRBV15 and TRBJ1-4; 8 positions match TRBD1. Germline assignment: CDR1 LNHNV and CDR2 YYDKDF (reference sequence). J lost 4 bases, V lost 0 bases, and 7 bases had no gene match. The CDR3 spans 17 residues. DNA of the CDR3: TGTGCCACCAGCAGAGATGGGGCAGGGGGCCGTAATGAAAAACTGTTTTTT. It yields the protein CATSRDGAGGRNEKLFF.

This rearrangement joins TRBV9 to TRBJ2-2; 9 bases are a match to TRBD2. Germline CDR1 SGDLS, CDR2 YYNGEE. Losses at the gene ends were 4 bases for V and 5 bases for J; bases not matched to a gene: 6. This CDR3 spans 15 amino acids. The CDR3 is CASSLPSGDTGELFF. DNA of the CDR3: TGTGCCAGCAGCCTTCCTAGCGGGGATACCGGGGAGCTGTTTTTT.

The chain employs TRBV2 and TRBJ1-4; possible D gene TRBD1, 6 bases. CDR3 length: 13 residues. V was shortened by 6 bases and J by 12 bases, with 17 bases between the two germline ends. Germline V lookup: CDR1 SNHLY, CDR2 FYNNEI. Here the CDR3 DNA reads TGTGCCAGCAGCCTGACAGGCCAACTAGAACTGTTTTTT. Its translation is CASSLTGQLELFF.

The rearrangement links TRBV6-2 or TRBV6-3 to TRBJ2-2; perhaps TRBD1 as D (6 bases). Trimming shortened V by 2 bases and J by 5 bases, and 12 bases separated the two germline ends. This CDR3 is built from 15 residues. Germline CDR1 and CDR2: MNHEY and SVGEGT. Here the CDR3 DNA reads TGTGCCAGCAGTTACGGGCAGGGGTGGACCGGGGAGCTGTTTTTT. It codes for CASSYGQGWTGELFF.

The chain links TRBV6-2 or TRBV6-3 to TRBJ1-5; D might be TRBD1 (5 bases). The CDR3 contains 14 residues. Germline CDR1 MNHEY, CDR2 SVGEGT. Trimming stripped 3 bases from V and 6 bases from J, with 12 bases between. The CDR3 coding sequence is TGTGCCAGCAGTTATTGGGGGGACGGTCAGCCCCAGCATTTT. It yields the protein CASSYWGDGQPQHF.

This clone was counted a single time. This chain connects TRBV9 to TRBJ2-7, with unresolved D. The V end lost 0 bases, the J end lost 7 bases, and 14 bases lay between the germline ends. The CDR3 loop spans 14 amino acids. Germline values: CDR1 SGDLS, CDR2 YYNGEE. CDR3 DNA sequence: TGTGCCAGCAGCGTAGACTCGGTAATGCGGGAGCAGTACTTC. This codes for CASSVDSVMREQYF.

This rearrangement joins TRBV9 to TRBJ1-4, with D maybe TRBD1 (6 bases). CDR3 length: 15 residues. Germline-derived CDR1 and CDR2 are SGDLS and YYNGEE. Trimming shortened V by 0 bases and J by 7 bases, and 13 bases separated the two germline ends. The CDR3 protein is CASSVAEGGSEKLFF. The CDR3 DNA reads as TGTGCCAGCAGCGTAGCTGAGGGGGGGAGTGAAAAACTGTTTTTT.

CDR3 sequence reads: CASSYPRQTTGNTIYF. In DNA, the CDR3 is TGTGCCAGCAGTTACCCCCGACAGACTACTGGAAACACCATATATTTT. The rearrangement uses TRBV6-2 or TRBV6-3 and TRBJ1-3; D perhaps matches TRBD1 (5 bases). The CDR3 is made up of 16 amino acids. V lost 2 bases, J lost 2 bases, and 13 bases lay in between. Germline loops: CDR1 MNHEY, CDR2 SVGEGT.

V usage is TRBV11-1 and J usage is TRBJ2-1; 11 bases line up with TRBD2. The CDR3 covers 15 residues. Germline values: CDR1 SGHAT, CDR2 FQDESV (reference sequence). Trimming took 1 base from V and 8 from J; bases not matched to a gene: 4. CDR3 protein: CASSLGSGGVDEQFF. CDR3 DNA: TGTGCCAGCAGCTTAGGTAGCGGGGGGGTCGATGAGCAGTTCTTC.

This chain joins TRBV4-1 and TRBJ2-1, with TRBD2 identical over 9 bases. The trim removed 0 bases at V and 9 bases at J, leaving 6 bases unmatched. CDR3 length: 15 residues. Germline V CDR1 and CDR2: MGHRA, YSYEKL. The CDR3: CASSQDITAGGEQFF. The CDR3 DNA follows: TGCGCCAGCAGCCAAGATATCACAGCGGGGGGTGAGCAGTTCTTC.

This clone came up once. The chain uses TRBV9 and TRBJ1-2; D is uncertain. From germline, CDR1 is SGDLS and CDR2 YYNGEE. The CDR3 extends over 13 amino acids. Deletions cut 0 bases from V and 2 bases from J, with 5 bases between. CDR3 bases: TGTGCCAGCAGCGTAGTGGGGAACTATGGCTACACCTTC. Its protein product is CASSVVGNYGYTF.

As concerns this clone: This same CDR3 is encoded by further DNA sequences in the sample. The V call is TRBV24-1, the J call TRBJ2-7; no reliable D call. This CDR3 region has 11 residues. Per the germline V gene, CDR1 is KGHDR and CDR2 is SFDVKD. Trimming removed 3 bases from V and 3 bases from J, with 2 bases in between. This CDR3 is CATSDLYEQYF. The CDR3 region has the DNA TGTGCCACCAGTGATCTCTACGAGCAGTACTTC.

The V call is TRBV27, the J call TRBJ1-2, with D possibly TRBD1 on 6 matching bases. Trimming stripped 2 bases from V and 2 bases from J, with 12 bases between. The CDR3 consists of 15 residues. Germline-derived CDR1 and CDR2 are MNHEY and SMNVEV (reference sequence). CDR3 bases: TGTGCCAGCAGTTTACGGGGACACCTAAACTATGGCTACACCTTC. Amino acids: CASSLRGHLNYGYTF.

CDR3 in amino acids: CASSPRQGSSYNSPLHF. The CDR3 coding sequence is TGTGCCAGCAGTCCCCGACAGGGGAGCTCCTATAATTCACCCCTCCACTTT. This rearrangement joins TRBV2 to TRBJ1-6, with 8 bases lining up with TRBD1. This CDR3 spans 17 amino acids. Germline values: CDR1 SNHLY, CDR2 FYNNEI. J was trimmed by 0 bases and V by 5 bases; bases with no gene match: 6.

In its sample, this clone was seen once. The chain is built from TRBV7-8 and TRBJ2-7; 7 bases map to TRBD2. Germline CDR1 SGHVS, CDR2 FQNEAQ. V gave up 4 bases and J gave up 4 bases; unmatched junction bases: 10. This CDR3 region has 15 residues. The CDR3 DNA reads as TGTGCCAGCAGCTCCCTTCCCGGGGGGACTTACGAGCAGTACTTC. Translation: CASSSLPGGTYEQYF. The whole variable domain, filled in from reference TRBV7-8 and TRBJ2-7, reads GAGVSQSPRYKVAKRGQDVALRCDPISGHVSLFWYQQALGQGPEFLTYFQNEAQLDKSGLPSDRFFAERPEGSVSTLKIQRTQQEDSAVYLCASSSLPGGTYEQYFGPGTRLTVT.

In this sample, this clone turned up once. This chain links TRBV14 with TRBJ1-2; weak D call: TRBD1 (6 bases). Per germline, CDR1 SGHDN and CDR2 FVKESK. Trimming took off 4 bases at V and 8 bases at J, with 17 bases between the two ends. This CDR3 region has 14 residues. This CDR3 reads CASSPTSGVLGYTF. CDR3 bases: TGTGCCAGCAGCCCTACCTCAGGGGTTCTAGGCTACACCTTC.

The V and J genes are TRBV4-3 and TRBJ2-7; TRBD2 matches 13 bases. Germline V gives CDR1 LGHNA, CDR2 YSLEER. There are 15 residues in the CDR3. J lost 7 bases, V lost 0 bases, and 3 bases had no gene match. Written as DNA, the CDR3 is TGCGCCAGCAGCCAAGAACTAGCGGGGGGGCGGGAGCAGTACTTC. This gives the protein CASSQELAGGREQYF.

This clone occurred many times. V gene TRBV9 combines with J gene TRBJ1-5, with D possibly matching TRBD1 (5 bases). This CDR3 has 15 amino acids. Germline V CDR1 and CDR2: SGDLS, YYNGEE. Trimming cost V 4 bases and J 1 base, with 12 bases left between them. The CDR3 DNA follows: TGTGCCAGCAGCCTAAGGGGCCTAAGCAATCAGCCCCAGCATTTT. This encodes CASSLRGLSNQPQHF.